This section outlines one TCR beta chain sequence together with its context. Its matching antigen is unknown. This sample was taken from a study of CD8 T cells in Susac syndrome. Study results and limitations: In total CD8+ repertoires, 15 to 20 Susac-specific public clones were found, and CD8+ TEMRA repertoires had about five. Only a relatively small number of individuals were included in the TCR sequencing and HLA analysis.

RNA, at about 0.5 to 1 ug, was reverse transcribed with random hexamers. TCRdb ran MiXCR on the immunoSEQ multiplex PCR reads and lists one entry per CDR3 protein. Of around 81,000 distinct CDR3 sequences in the sample, 94% are singletons; the top ten hold approximately 0.92%. The CDR3 runs to 14 residues. V shed 7 bases and J 8 bases; nucleotides not matched to a gene: 12. CDR1 and CDR2 from the germline V gene are SQVTM and ANQGSEA. Sample: CD8+ T cells from PBMCs. The sequence was collected from a human donor with Susac syndrome. This chain joins TRBV29-1 and TRBJ2-1; 9 bases are a match to TRBD1. The CDR3 loop reads CSALGGQGLDEQFF. CDR3 sequence (DNA): TGCAGCGCCTTGGGGGGACAGGGCTTGGATGAGCAGTTCTTC.